This T cell receptor beta chain emerged from a study of cytomegalovirus exposure and HLA in healthy donors. About the study: HLA-typed donors contributed some 77 million unique TCRs, which were held in an early data release.

Primers for the PCR totalled 60 Vbeta and 13 Jbeta. Clones were read by immunoSEQ multiplex PCR, and TCRdb kept only the in-frame ones, dropping some. The sample has about 86,000 clones; just under 80% are singletons. General observations from the study: Analyses of presence and absence presupposed an approximately uniform sequencing depth across donors.

With regard to this clone: The antigen is unknown.

The CDR3 consists of 13 residues. Germline V gives CDR1 MNHEY, CDR2 SVGAGI. V was clipped by 7 bases and J by 0 bases, with 7 bases between them. This clonotype originated in a male donor in good health and CMV-seropositive. Sequenced: PBMCs. The chain is built from TRBV6-5 and TRBJ1-3, with D tentatively TRBD1 (6 bases). CDR3 in amino acids: CASTDSSGNTIYF. DNA of the CDR3: TGTGCCAGCACGGACAGCTCTGGAAACACCATATATTTT.